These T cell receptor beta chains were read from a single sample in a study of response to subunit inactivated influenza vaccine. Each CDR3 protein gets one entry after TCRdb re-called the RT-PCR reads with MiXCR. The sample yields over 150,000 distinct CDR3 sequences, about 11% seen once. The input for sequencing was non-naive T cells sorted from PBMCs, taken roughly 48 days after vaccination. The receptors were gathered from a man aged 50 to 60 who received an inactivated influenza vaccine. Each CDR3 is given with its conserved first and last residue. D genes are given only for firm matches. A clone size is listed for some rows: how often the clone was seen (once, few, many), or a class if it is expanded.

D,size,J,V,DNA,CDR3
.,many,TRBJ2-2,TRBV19,TGTGCCAGTGTCGAGTACACCGGGGAGCTGTTTTTT,CASVEYTGELFF
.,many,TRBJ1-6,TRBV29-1,TGCAGCGTCTGGCCCCCCGCGGGTAATTCACCCCTCCACTTT,CSVWPPAGNSPLHF
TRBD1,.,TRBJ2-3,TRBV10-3,TGTGCCATCAGTGTAGGACAGGCAGCAGATACGCAGTATTTT,CAISVGQAADTQYF
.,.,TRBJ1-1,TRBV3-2,TGTGCCAGCAGCCCGGGGGGCCTTATGAACACTGAAGCTTTCTTT,CASSPGGLMNTEAFF
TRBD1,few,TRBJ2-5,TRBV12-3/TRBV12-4,TGTGCCAGCAGTTTCCGGGCAGGGGGAGAGACCCAGTACTTC,CASSFRAGGETQYF
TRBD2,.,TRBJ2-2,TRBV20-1,TGCAGTGCTGGACCGGCGGGGGGGAGAACCGGGGAGCTGTTTTTT,CSAGPAGGRTGELFF
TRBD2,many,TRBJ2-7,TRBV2,TGTGCCAGCAGCGGGACTAGCGGGGGGATCTCCTACGAGCAGTACTTC,CASSGTSGGISYEQYF
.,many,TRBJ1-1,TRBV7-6,TGTGCCAGCAGCTTAGCGGATGGTCAGGTTGATTTAAGGGACACTGAAGCTTTCTTT,CASSLADGQVDLRDTEAFF
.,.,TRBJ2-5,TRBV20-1,TGCAGTGCTAGTTTCGGGACTCCAGAGACCCAGTACTTC,CSASFGTPETQYF
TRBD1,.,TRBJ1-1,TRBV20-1,TGCAGTGCTAAAAAAGGGGGCAGGGAAGCTTTCTTT,CSAKKGGREAFF
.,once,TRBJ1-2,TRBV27,TGTGCCAGCAGTGTCGGCAGGCCCACAGATGGCTACACCTTC,CASSVGRPTDGYTF
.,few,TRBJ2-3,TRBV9,TGTGCCAGCAGCACCCGGGACGGGGGCTGGTATTTT,CASSTRDGGWYF
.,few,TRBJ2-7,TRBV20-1,TGCAGTGCGCTCACGCTGGTCAAGGCCGAGCAGTACTTC,CSALTLVKAEQYF
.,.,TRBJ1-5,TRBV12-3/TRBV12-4,TGTGCCAGCGATACAGGGCCTAATCAGCCCCAGCATTTT,CASDTGPNQPQHF
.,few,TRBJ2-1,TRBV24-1,TGTGCCACCAGTGATGGGACGAGCTCCTACAATGAGCAGTTCTTC,CATSDGTSSYNEQFF
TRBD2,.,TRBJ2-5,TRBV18,TGTGCCAGCTCACCACCGGCTAGCGGGAAAGAGACCCAGTACTTC,CASSPPASGKETQYF
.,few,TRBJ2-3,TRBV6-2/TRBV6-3,TGTGCCAGCAGTTACTCCTTATACTTAGCGGAACGCACAGATACGCAGTATTTT,CASSYSLYLAERTDTQYF
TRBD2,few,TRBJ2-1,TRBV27,TGTGCCTCCGGGAGGGCCCCCAATGAGCAGTTCTTC,CASGRAPNEQFF
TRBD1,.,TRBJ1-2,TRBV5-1,TGCGCCAGCAGCCAGGGGACAGGGCATTCCACCTTC,CASSQGTGHSTF
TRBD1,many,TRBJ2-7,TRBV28,TGTGCCAGCAGCCCGACAGGGGTACTCTACGAGCAGTACTTC,CASSPTGVLYEQYF
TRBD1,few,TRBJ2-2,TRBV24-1,TGTGCCACCAGTGGCGCAGGGGGCTTCACCGGGGAGCTGTTTTTT,CATSGAGGFTGELFF
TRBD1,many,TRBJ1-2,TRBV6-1,TGTGCCAGCAGCCCCACGGTGCTGGGGACAGGCTACTTCTATGGCTACACCTTC,CASSPTVLGTGYFYGYTF
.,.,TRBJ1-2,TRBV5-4,TGTGCCAGCAGCTTGGCACGGGGTGTCGGCTATGGCTACACCTTC,CASSLARGVGYGYTF
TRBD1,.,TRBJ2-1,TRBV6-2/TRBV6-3,TGTGCCAGCAATCTCAGGGGGCCTTACAATGAGCAGTTCTTC,CASNLRGPYNEQFF
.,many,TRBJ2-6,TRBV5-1,TGCGCCAGCAGCTTGGGCCAAACTGGGGGGACCAACGTCCTGACTTTC,CASSLGQTGGTNVLTF
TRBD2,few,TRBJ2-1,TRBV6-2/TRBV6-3,TGTGCCAGCAGTTACTCGACTAGCGGGACCCACTACAATGAGCAGTTCTTC,CASSYSTSGTHYNEQFF
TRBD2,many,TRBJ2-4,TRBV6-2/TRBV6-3,TGTGCCAGCAATAGATGGACTAGCGGGACCACAGCCAAAAACATTCAGTACTTC,CASNRWTSGTTAKNIQYF
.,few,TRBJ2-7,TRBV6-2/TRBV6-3,TGTGCCAGCAGTCTACACCGGGGGCCGTACGAGCAGTACTTC,CASSLHRGPYEQYF
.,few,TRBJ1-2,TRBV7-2,TGTGCCAGCAGCCCTTCCTCCCAAAACTATGGCTACACCTTC,CASSPSSQNYGYTF
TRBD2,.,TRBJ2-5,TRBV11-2,TGTGCCAGCAGCTTAGGTCTAGCGGGGGGGGTAGAAGAGACCCAGTACTTC,CASSLGLAGGVEETQYF
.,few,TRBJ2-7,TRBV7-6,TGTGCCAGCATCTTCTCGAAGGGACCTCAATGGACCTACGAGCAGTACTTC,CASIFSKGPQWTYEQYF
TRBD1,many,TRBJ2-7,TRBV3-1,TGTGCCAGAGACGTATCCGGGACAGTATACGAGCAGTACTTC,CARDVSGTVYEQYF
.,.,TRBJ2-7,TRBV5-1,TGCGCCAGCAGCCCCCAACAGGGTGGGGCCTACGAGCAGTACTTC,CASSPQQGGAYEQYF
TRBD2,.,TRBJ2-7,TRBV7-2,TGTGCCAGCAGCTTACAAGGCGGGAGATTGGGTTACGAGCAGTACTTC,CASSLQGGRLGYEQYF
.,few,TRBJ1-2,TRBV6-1,TGTGCCAGCATCACCGGGACACCCGGAAACTATGGCTACACCTTC,CASITGTPGNYGYTF
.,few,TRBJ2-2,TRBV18,TGTGCCAGCTCACCGCTGAACACCGGGGAGCTGTTTTTT,CASSPLNTGELFF